Given below is one T cell receptor (beta chain) in context. What it binds is not known. PCR was performed using 60 Vbeta and 13 Jbeta primers. Method: immunoSEQ multiplex PCR; TCRdb's copy keeps in-frame clones and lacks some. Among about 150,000 clones listed, approximately 85% were seen once. This record comes from a study of cytomegalovirus exposure and HLA in healthy donors. Study context: Approximately 81% of around 390 genotyped donors fell in the Caucasian-associated ancestry cluster.

Study-wide results and caveats: Rarity characterized most TCR sequences, yet some public TCRs appeared in many donors. Looking again later, the authors saw that most CMV-associated TCR beta chains seemed HLA-restricted. It was in a later analysis that TCR association rates were seen to vary by HLA locus, highest for DRB1 and lowest for HLA-C.

CDR1 and CDR2 from the germline V gene are SGHNT and YENEEA. CDR3 size: 16 residues. The V gene end was trimmed by 4 bases and the J gene end by 4 bases; junction bases not matched to a gene: 9. The sample taken for sequencing was PBMCs. The sequence derives from a girl aged 10-17 years in good health and CMV-seropositive. This sequence joins TRBV11-3 and TRBJ2-1; 8 bases are shared with TRBD2. In DNA form, the CDR3 reads TGTGCCAGCAGCTCCAGTGGAGCGGGGGAATACAATGAGCAGTTCTTC. Translated: CASSSSGAGEYNEQFF. Complete variable domain (other parts from reference TRBV11-3 and TRBJ2-1): EAGVVQSPRYKIIEKKQPVAFWCNPISGHNTLYWYLQNLGQGPELLIRYENEEAVDDSQLPKDRFSAERLKGVDSTLKIQPAELGDSAVYLCASSSSGAGEYNEQFFGPGTRLTVL.